This T cell receptor (beta chain) was identified in a study of blood T cells in healthy people across ages. In germline, CDR1 is LGHNA, CDR2 YNFKEQ. Trimming took off 3 bases at V and 10 bases at J, with 21 bases between the two ends. The CDR3 length is 15 residues. Alongside a J-beta primer mix, a sample-barcoded 5' primer served in a second PCR lasting about 7 to 11 cycles. A template-switch adaptor containing 12 random nucleotides labeled each cDNA molecule. TCRdb re-called the 5' RACE reads with MiXCR, one entry per CDR3 protein. The data contain approximately 790,000 distinct CDR3 sequences, approximately 65% of them singletons.

This chain uses TRBV4-2 with TRBJ1-2; D is uncertain. Sequencing input: blood. The origin of this receptor is a young man in good health. CDR3 DNA sequence: TGTGCCAGCAGCCATACGGACCCCGGGGAAAGGGACTACACCTTC. Protein: CASSHTDPGERDYTF.